Listed below are T cell receptor beta chains from one sample, sequenced in a study of T cells in localized non-small cell lung cancer. TCRdb's copy holds only in-frame clones and misses some; the assay was immunoSEQ multiplex PCR. Of 30,000 to 40,000 clones in the sample, around four fifths are singletons; the top ten hold 33%. The material was peripheral blood, obtained before any cancer treatment. The origin of the receptors is an older male donor with stage II squamous cell lung carcinoma. The CDR3 runs from the conserved cysteine through the conserved F or W. The D gene is left open where the match is weak. The size entry is marked missing in some rows and otherwise reads once, few, many or a size class.

TRBV6-1	TRBJ1-1	NA	NA	CASRLTGNTEAFF	TGTGCCAGCAGGTTGACAGGGAACACTGAAGCTTTCTTT
TRBV6-5	TRBJ1-2	TRBD1	medium-sized	CASTPTGRYGYTF	TGTGCCAGCACCCCGACAGGGCGCTATGGCTACACCTTC
TRBV6-6	TRBJ1-2	TRBD1	NA	CASSYSGQGGGYTF	TGTGCCAGCAGTTACTCGGGACAGGGTGGTGGCTACACCTTC
TRBV5-6	TRBJ1-6	NA	NA	CASSLEQGWNSPLHF	TGTGCCAGCAGCTTGGAGCAGGGGTGGAATTCACCCCTCCACTTT
TRBV2	TRBJ1-5	NA	NA	CASSWGNNQPQHF	TGTGCCAGCAGTTGGGGGAACAATCAGCCCCAGCATTTT
TRBV5-1	TRBJ1-1	NA	NA	CASRLGGGATEAFF	TGCGCCAGCAGACTGGGGGGAGGCGCCACTGAAGCTTTCTTT
TRBV5-6	TRBJ2-5	NA	NA	CASSLGRVRETQYF	TGTGCCAGCAGCTTGGGACGGGTGCGAGAGACCCAGTACTTC
TRBV19	TRBJ2-2	TRBD2	NA	CASNPLAGTGNGELFF	TGTGCCAGTAACCCGCTAGCGGGAACGGGAAACGGGGAGCTGTTTTTT
TRBV4-1	TRBJ1-5	NA	few	CASRGTEEYSNQPQHF	TGCGCCAGTAGGGGAACGGAGGAATATAGCAATCAGCCCCAGCATTTT
TRBV7-2	TRBJ2-1	NA	NA	CASSPIHEQFF	TGTGCCAGCAGCCCGATCCATGAGCAGTTCTTC
TRBV30	TRBJ1-1	TRBD1	few	CACNRQGYTEAFF	TGTGCCTGTAACCGACAGGGATACACTGAAGCTTTCTTT